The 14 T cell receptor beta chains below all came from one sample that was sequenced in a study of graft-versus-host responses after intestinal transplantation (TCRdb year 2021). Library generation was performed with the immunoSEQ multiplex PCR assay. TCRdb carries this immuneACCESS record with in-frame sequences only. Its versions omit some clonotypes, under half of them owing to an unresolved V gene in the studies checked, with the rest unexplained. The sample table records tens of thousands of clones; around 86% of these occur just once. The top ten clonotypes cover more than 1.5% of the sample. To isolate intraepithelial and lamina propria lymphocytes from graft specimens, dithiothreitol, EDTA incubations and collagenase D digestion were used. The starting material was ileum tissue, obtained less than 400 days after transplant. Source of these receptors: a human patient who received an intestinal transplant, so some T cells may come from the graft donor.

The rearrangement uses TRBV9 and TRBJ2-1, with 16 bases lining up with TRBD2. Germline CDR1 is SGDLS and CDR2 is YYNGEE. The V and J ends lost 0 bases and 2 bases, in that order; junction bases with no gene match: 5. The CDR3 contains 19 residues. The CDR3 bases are TGTGCCAGCAGCGTAGGTCCCGGGACTAGCGGGAGGGCCTACAATGAGCAGTTCTTC. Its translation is CASSVGPGTSGRAYNEQFF.

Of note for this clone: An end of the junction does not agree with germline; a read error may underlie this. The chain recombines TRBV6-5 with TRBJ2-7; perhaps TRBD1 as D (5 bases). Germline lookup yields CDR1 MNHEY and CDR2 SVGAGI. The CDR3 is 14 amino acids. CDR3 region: CASSYSRVAYKQYF. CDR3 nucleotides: TGTGCCAGCAGTTACTCCAGGGTAGCCTACAAGCAGTACTTC.

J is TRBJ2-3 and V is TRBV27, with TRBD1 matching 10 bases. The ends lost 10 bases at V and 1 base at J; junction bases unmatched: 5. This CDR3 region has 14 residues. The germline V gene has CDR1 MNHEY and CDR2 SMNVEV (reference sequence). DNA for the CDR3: TGTGCCACCACGACAGGGGGCGGCACAGATACGCAGTATTTT. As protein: CATTTGGGTDTQYF.

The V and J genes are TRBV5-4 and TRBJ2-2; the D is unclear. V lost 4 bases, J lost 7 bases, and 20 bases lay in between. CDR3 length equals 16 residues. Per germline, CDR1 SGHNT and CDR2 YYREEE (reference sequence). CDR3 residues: CASSAHGLRRHGELFF. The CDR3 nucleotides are TGTGCCAGCAGCGCCCACGGTTTGAGGCGGCACGGGGAGCTGTTTTTT. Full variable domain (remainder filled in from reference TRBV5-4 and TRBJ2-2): ETGVTQSPTHLIKTRGQQVTLRCSSQSGHNTVSWYQQALGQGPQFIFQYYREEENGRGNFPPRFSGLQFPNYSSELNVNALELDDSALYLCASSAHGLRRHGELFFGEGSRLTVL.

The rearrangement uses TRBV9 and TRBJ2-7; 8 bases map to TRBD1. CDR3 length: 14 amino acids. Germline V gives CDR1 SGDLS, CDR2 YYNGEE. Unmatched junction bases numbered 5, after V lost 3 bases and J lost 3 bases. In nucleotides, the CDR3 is TGTGCCAGCAGCGCCCGGGACAGGATCTACGAGCAGTACTTC. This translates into CASSARDRIYEQYF.

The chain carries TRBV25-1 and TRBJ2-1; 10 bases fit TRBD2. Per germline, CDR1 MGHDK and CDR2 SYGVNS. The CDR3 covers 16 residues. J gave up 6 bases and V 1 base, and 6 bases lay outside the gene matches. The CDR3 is CASSEWSGGAVNEQFF. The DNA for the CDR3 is TGTGCCAGCAGTGAATGGAGCGGGGGGGCGGTCAATGAGCAGTTCTTC. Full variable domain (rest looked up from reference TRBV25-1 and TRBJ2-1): EADIYQTPRYLVIGTGKKITLECSQTMGHDKMYWYQQDPGMELHLIHYSYGVNSTEKGDLSSESTVSRIRTEHFPLTLESARPSHTSQYLCASSEWSGGAVNEQFFGPGTRLTVL.

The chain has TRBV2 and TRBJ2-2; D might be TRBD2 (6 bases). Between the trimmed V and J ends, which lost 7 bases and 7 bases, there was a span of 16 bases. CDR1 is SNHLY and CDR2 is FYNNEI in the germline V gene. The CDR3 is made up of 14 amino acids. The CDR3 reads CASTQELANGELFF. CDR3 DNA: TGTGCCAGCACCCAGGAACTAGCTAACGGGGAGCTGTTTTTT.

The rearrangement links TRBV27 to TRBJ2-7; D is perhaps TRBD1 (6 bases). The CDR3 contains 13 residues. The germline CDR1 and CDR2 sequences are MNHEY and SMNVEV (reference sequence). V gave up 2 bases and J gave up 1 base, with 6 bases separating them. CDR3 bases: TGTGCCAGCAGTTTACAGGGGTCCTACGAGCAGTACTTC. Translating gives CASSLQGSYEQYF.

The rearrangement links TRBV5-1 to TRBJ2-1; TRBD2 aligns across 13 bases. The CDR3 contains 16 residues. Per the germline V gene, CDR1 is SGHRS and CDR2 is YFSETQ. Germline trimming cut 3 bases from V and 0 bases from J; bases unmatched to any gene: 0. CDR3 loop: CASSWTSGSSYNEQFF. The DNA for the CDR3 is TGCGCCAGCAGCTGGACTAGCGGGAGCTCCTACAATGAGCAGTTCTTC.

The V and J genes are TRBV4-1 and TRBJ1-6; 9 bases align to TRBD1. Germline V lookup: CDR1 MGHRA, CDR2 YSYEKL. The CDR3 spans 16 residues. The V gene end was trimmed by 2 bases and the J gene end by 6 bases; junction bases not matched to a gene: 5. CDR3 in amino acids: CASSQTQGASNSPLHF. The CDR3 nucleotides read TGCGCCAGCAGCCAAACACAGGGGGCTTCTAATTCACCCCTCCACTTT.

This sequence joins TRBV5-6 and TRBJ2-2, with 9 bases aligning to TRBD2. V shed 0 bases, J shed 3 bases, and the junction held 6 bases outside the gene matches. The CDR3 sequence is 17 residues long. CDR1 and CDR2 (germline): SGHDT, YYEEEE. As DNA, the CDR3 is TGTGCCAGCAGCTTGGTACTTAGCGGGAGTGACACCGGGGAGCTGTTTTTT. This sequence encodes CASSLVLSGSDTGELFF.

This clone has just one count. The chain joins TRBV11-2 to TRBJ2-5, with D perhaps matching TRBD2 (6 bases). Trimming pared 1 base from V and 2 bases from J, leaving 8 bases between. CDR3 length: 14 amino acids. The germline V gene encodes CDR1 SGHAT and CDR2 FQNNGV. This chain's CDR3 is CASSLGAGQETQYF. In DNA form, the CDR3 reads TGTGCCAGCAGCTTAGGGGCGGGGCAAGAGACCCAGTACTTC.

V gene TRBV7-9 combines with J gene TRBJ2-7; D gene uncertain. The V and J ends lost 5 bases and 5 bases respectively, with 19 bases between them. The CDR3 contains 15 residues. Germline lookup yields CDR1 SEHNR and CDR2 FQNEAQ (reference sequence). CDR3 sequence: CASSHLEVIGNEQYF. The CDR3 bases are TGTGCCAGCAGCCACCTTGAGGTTATAGGGAACGAGCAGTACTTC.

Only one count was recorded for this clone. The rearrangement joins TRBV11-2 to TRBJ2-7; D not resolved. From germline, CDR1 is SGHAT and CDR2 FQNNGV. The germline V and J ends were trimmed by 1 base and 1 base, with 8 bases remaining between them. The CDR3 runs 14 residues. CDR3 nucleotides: TGTGCCAGCAGCTTAGTTGGCGCGTCCTACGAGCAGTACTTC. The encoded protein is CASSLVGASYEQYF.